These 28 T cell receptor beta chains came from one sample sequenced in a study of human CD8 memory T cell subsets. Researchers made TCR beta libraries via UMI-labeled 5' RACE. TCRdb reprocessed the 5' RACE reads, with one entry per CDR3 protein and no DNA. This repertoire includes around 10,000 distinct CDR3 sequences. TPEX cells were early memory CD8+ T cells (CCR7+ PD-1+ TIGIT+) that had exhausted-like traits. The sequencing sample was made of CD8+ T cells from PBMCs. These receptors came from a human donor in good health.

The chain links TRBV19 to TRBJ2-1; absent DNA, TCRdb's TRBD2 call cannot be checked. CDR3 length equals 15 residues. Germline assignment: CDR1 LNHDA and CDR2 SQIVND (reference sequence). This CDR3 reads CASSMTSGGTDEQFF.

The chain recombines TRBV7-2 with TRBJ1-1. This CDR3 is 13 amino acids long. Germline V CDR1 and CDR2: SGHTA, FQGNSA. The CDR3 loop is CASSLWVNTEAFF.

This clonotype is labeled medium-sized based on frequency. The rearrangement joins TRBV9 to TRBJ1-1; TCRdb picks TRBD1, but there is no DNA to check that call. Germline CDR1 and CDR2: SGDLS and YYNGEE. The CDR3 is 16 amino acids. CDR3 amino acids: CASSEKTGSVNTEAFF.

This chain links TRBV4-3 with TRBJ2-1; TCRdb returns TRBD1, unconfirmable since there is no DNA. Germline V CDR1 and CDR2: LGHNA, YSLEER. The CDR3 spans 21 residues. CDR3 sequence reads: CASSQDLLGRTNLFSYNEQFF.

In terms of frequency, this clonotype is medium-sized. The chain has TRBV29-1 and TRBJ1-1; TCRdb's assignment of TRBD1 cannot be checked, as there is no DNA. The CDR3 has 15 amino acids. Germline V gene sequence: CDR1 SQVTM, CDR2 ANQGSEA. The CDR3 reads CSVADRGLVDTEAFF.

V and J are TRBV15 and TRBJ2-1; TCRdb's D call of TRBD2 is untestable without DNA. Germline lookup yields CDR1 LNHNV and CDR2 YYDKDF (reference sequence). The CDR3 contains 15 residues. CDR3 loop: CATSRDPTSGWEQFF. Full variable domain (rest looked up from reference TRBV15 and TRBJ2-1): DAMVIQNPRYQVTQFGKPVTLSCSQTLNHNVMYWYQQKSSQAPKLLFHYYDKDFNNEADTPDNFQSRRPNTSFCFLDIRSPGLGDTAMYLCATSRDPTSGWEQFFGPGTRLTVL.

The chain combines TRBV3-1 with TRBJ1-4; TCRdb names TRBD1, which stays unverified in the absence of DNA. CDR3 length: 17 residues. Germline V gene sequence: CDR1 LGHDT, CDR2 YNNKEL (reference sequence). The CDR3 loop reads CASSQDGDRFVNEKLFF.

The chain combines TRBV11-2 with TRBJ2-7. The CDR3 covers 14 residues. Germline CDR1 SGHAT, CDR2 FQNNGV. CDR3 protein: CASSRTDSSYEQYF.

The J gene is TRBJ2-4, the V gene TRBV7-9; TCRdb returns TRBD2, unconfirmable since there is no DNA. Germline V CDR1 and CDR2: SEHNR, FQNEAQ (reference sequence). There are 16 residues in the CDR3. The CDR3 sequence is CASSLAEGLAKNIQYF.

The chain employs TRBV21-1 and TRBJ2-1; as DNA is missing, the TRBD1 call by TCRdb cannot be tested. TRBV21-1 has pseudogene status. This CDR3 spans 15 amino acids. The CDR3 loop is CAGSLRRDIWHEQFF.

The gene calls are TRBV7-9 and TRBJ2-5; TCRdb's D gene call, TRBD2, goes unchecked for lack of DNA. Germline V gene sequence: CDR1 SEHNR, CDR2 FQNEAQ (reference sequence). CDR3 size: 14 residues. CDR3 region: CASSSGRPQETQYF.

The chain combines TRBV9 with TRBJ1-3; the D call of TRBD1 rests on TCRdb alone, since no DNA is present to check it. The CDR3 length is 19 residues. The germline V gene encodes CDR1 SGDLS and CDR2 YYNGEE. CDR3 protein: CASSGYRDKGKSSGNTIYF.

The chain is built from TRBV9 and TRBJ2-1; TCRdb gives TRBD2 as the D gene, but with no DNA this cannot be confirmed. The CDR3 covers 15 residues. Germline V gene lookup returns CDR1 SGDLS and CDR2 YYNGEE. The CDR3 here is CASSVADSGSREQFF.

This rearrangement joins TRBV28 to TRBJ1-2. This CDR3 comprises 13 residues. Germline values: CDR1 MDHEN, CDR2 SYDVKM. The CDR3 loop reads CASSSDTYGGYTF.

The chain has TRBV12-3 or TRBV12-4 and TRBJ2-1. CDR3 length: 11 amino acids. CDR3 sequence: CASSFVDEQFF.

This chain uses TRBV13 with TRBJ1-5. The CDR3 is made up of 12 amino acids. Germline CDR1 is PRHDT and CDR2 is FYEKMQ (reference sequence). Here the CDR3 reads CASSLGDQPQHF. Full variable domain (rest looked up from reference TRBV13 and TRBJ1-5): AAGVIQSPRHLIKEKRETATLKCYPIPRHDTVYWYQQGPGQDPQFLISFYEKMQSDKGSIPDRFSAQQFSDYHSELNMSSLELGDSALYFCASSLGDQPQHFGDGTRLSIL.

V and J are TRBV7-2 and TRBJ2-1. Germline V gives CDR1 SGHTA, CDR2 FQGNSA. The length of the CDR3 is 13 residues. The CDR3 here is CASSLVGRGEQFF.

The rearrangement joins TRBV3-1 to TRBJ2-3; TCRdb reports TRBD2, a call that lacks DNA to check it against. CDR3 size: 17 residues. The germline gives CDR1 LGHDT, CDR2 YNNKEL (reference sequence). The CDR3 here is CASSQGLAGGERDTQYF.

This chain links TRBV4-1 with TRBJ2-7. Germline V gene data show CDR1 as MGHRA and CDR2 as YSYEKL. This CDR3 spans 13 amino acids. The CDR3 here is CASSQELSYEQYF.

According to its frequency, this clonotype is medium-sized (0.01 to 0.1%). The gene calls are TRBV7-9 and TRBJ2-3; the D call from TCRdb, TRBD2, cannot be confirmed without DNA. This CDR3 region has 18 residues. Germline CDR1 and CDR2: SEHNR and FQNEAQ (reference sequence). The chain's CDR3 is CASSPPRGSGSGTDTQYF. The variable domain in full, with the rest retrieved from reference TRBV7-9 and TRBJ2-3, is DTGVSQNPRHKITKRGQNVTFRCDPISEHNRLYWYRQTLGQGPEFLTYFQNEAQLEKSRLLSDRFSAERPKGSFSTLEIQRTEQGDSAMYLCASSPPRGSGSGTDTQYFGPGTRLTVL.

V gene TRBV5-1 combines with J gene TRBJ2-3; the D call from TCRdb, TRBD2, cannot be confirmed without DNA. CDR3 length: 14 amino acids. In germline, CDR1 is SGHRS, CDR2 YFSETQ. The CDR3 here is CASSLRVRQPTQYF.

The J gene is TRBJ2-1, the V gene TRBV19; TCRdb calls TRBD1, which cannot be checked without DNA. Per the germline V gene, CDR1 is LNHDA and CDR2 is SQIVND (reference sequence). This CDR3 has 17 amino acids. This CDR3 is CASSIFQGVIQHNEQFF.

The rearrangement joins TRBV3-1 to TRBJ1-6. The germline V gene encodes CDR1 LGHDT and CDR2 YNNKEL (reference sequence). The CDR3 sequence is 18 residues long. CDR3 region: CASSQERQRSSYNSPLHF.

The V gene is TRBV19, the J gene TRBJ2-1; TCRdb outputs TRBD1, but without DNA this stays unchecked. The CDR3 is made up of 13 amino acids. Germline values: CDR1 LNHDA, CDR2 SQIVND (reference sequence). CDR3 residues: CASSPWTGNEQFF.

The chain has TRBV4-1 and TRBJ2-5; absent DNA, TCRdb's TRBD2 call cannot be checked. CDR3 length: 14 amino acids. Germline V gene sequence: CDR1 MGHRA, CDR2 YSYEKL. The CDR3 protein is CASSPGGLQETQYF.

This chain links TRBV5-4 with TRBJ2-7; the D gene TCRdb calls, TRBD1, cannot be checked with no DNA. This CDR3 is 15 amino acids long. Germline loops: CDR1 SGHNT, CDR2 YYREEE (reference sequence). The CDR3 spells CASSFGQGPQHEQYF.

The rearrangement links TRBV7-9 to TRBJ1-2. Germline loops: CDR1 SEHNR, CDR2 FQNEAQ (reference sequence). The CDR3 sequence is 12 residues long. This CDR3 reads CASSPGSLGYTF.

The V call is TRBV7-8, the J call TRBJ1-1; no DNA is available, so the TRBD1 call from TCRdb remains unchecked. In germline, CDR1 is SGHVS, CDR2 FQNEAQ. CDR3 length: 16 residues. CDR3 residues: CASSGGTTGMDTEAFF.